This T cell receptor (beta chain) emerged from a study of blood T cell repertoires in COVID-19 (dated by TCRdb to about 2020). Broadly, across the study: Collaborator samples came from the United States, Italy and Spain and covered acute and convalescent phases of COVID-19. The sample metadata nearly always contained a de-identified subject ID, COVID-19 status, age in years and sex. Where available, HLA class I and class II types were obtained from metadata supplied by the sample provider rather than from assay-based typing. The material from the prospective study consisted of cDNA or gDNA derived from T cells, B-cell-depleted T cells, or PBMCs. Samples came from the ongoing ImmuneRACE study (first 160 participants) plus 1,254 subjects from 6 global collaborators. Deeply sampled blood TCRbeta repertoires from subjects exposed to, actively infected with, or recovered from COVID-19 were included in the dataset. The repertoires were released in a freely available public database meant as a resource for research on the immune response to SARS-CoV-2. Results the study describes overall, beyond this receptor: The amount of clinical and demographic metadata varied by source and participant and was provided uncurated.

Each collaborating institution followed its own protocols to collect whole blood in K2EDTA tubes. For TCRbeta analysis, collaborators shipped samples as frozen whole blood, isolated PBMCs, or DNA extracted from either of those sample types. TCRbeta CDR3 regions were amplified from genomic DNA using the immunoSEQ Assay, a bias-controlled multiplex PCR. Per the source publication's procedure: Nucleated cell counts per sample were estimated from amplification of reference gene primers within the assay. To quantify the absolute abundance of each unique TCRbeta CDR3 rearrangement, sequence reads were collapsed and filtered. For each sample, productive Simpson clonality was calculated as the square root of Simpson's diversity index across productive rearrangements. In TCRdb, the immuneACCESS table is reduced to in-frame sequences with V and J assigned. These tables do not hold every clone; where another copy was compared, an unresolved V gene accounts for under half, and the others remain unexplained. Clonal size and the V and J genes are those of that table, whereas D and trimming came from the DNA. The sample yields over 90,000 clones; around 88% were counted once. The ten largest clones represent approximately 3.7% of the sample.

In the case of this clone: Its antigen remains undetermined. Per-base qualities were not stored, and no clone one base away is much larger.

This receptor was taken from a human donor in a cohort sampled during active COVID-19. Sequenced input: peripheral blood.

The CDR3 protein sequence reads: CASGRQGVETDTQYF. Here is the DNA: TGTGCCAGCGGAAGACAGGGTGTTGAGACAGATACGCAGTATTTT. The sequence is built from TRBV6-5 and TRBJ2-3; TRBD1 lines up with 7 middle nucleotides. The CDR3 measures 15 amino acids from cysteine to phenylalanine. Left in the record is the CDR3 DNA by itself, 45 bases read in frame from the first base. Trimmed from V: 8 bases; trimmed from J: 3 bases; junction bases lacking a gene match: 11. The germline V gene specifies MNHEY as CDR1 and SVGAGI as CDR2.